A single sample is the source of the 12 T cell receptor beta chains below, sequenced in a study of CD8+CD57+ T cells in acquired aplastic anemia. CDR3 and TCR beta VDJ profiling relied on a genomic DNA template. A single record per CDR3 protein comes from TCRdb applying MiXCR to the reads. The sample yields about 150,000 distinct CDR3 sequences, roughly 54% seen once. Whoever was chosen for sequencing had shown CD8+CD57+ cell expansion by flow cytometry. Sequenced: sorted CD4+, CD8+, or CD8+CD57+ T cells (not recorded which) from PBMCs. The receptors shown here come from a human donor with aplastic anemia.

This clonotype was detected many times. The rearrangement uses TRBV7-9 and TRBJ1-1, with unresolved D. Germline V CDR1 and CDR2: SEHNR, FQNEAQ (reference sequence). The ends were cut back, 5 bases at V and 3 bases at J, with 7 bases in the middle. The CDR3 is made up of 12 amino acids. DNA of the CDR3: TGTGCCAGCAGCCTGTTCGACACTGAAGCTTTCTTT. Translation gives CASSLFDTEAFF.

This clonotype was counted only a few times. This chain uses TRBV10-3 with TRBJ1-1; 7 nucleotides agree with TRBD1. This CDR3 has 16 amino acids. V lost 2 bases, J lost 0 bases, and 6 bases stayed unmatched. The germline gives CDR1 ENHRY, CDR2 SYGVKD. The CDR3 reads CAISETGTAVNTEAFF. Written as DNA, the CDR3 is TGTGCCATCAGTGAGACTGGGACAGCCGTGAACACTGAAGCTTTCTTT.

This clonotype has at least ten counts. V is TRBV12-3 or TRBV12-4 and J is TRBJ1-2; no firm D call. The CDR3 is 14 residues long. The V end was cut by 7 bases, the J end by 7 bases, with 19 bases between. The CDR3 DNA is TGTGCCAGCACCGCAGAAGGGCAGAGCGGTGGCTACACCTTC. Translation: CASTAEGQSGGYTF.

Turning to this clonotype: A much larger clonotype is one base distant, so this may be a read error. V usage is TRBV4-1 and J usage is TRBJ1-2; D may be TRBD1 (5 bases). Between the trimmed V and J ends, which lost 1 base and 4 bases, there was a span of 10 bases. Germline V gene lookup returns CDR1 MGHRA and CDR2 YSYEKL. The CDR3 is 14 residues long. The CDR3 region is CASSQAGRPYGYTF. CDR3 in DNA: TGCGCCAGCAGCCAAGCGGGGCGGCCCTATGGCTACACCTTC.

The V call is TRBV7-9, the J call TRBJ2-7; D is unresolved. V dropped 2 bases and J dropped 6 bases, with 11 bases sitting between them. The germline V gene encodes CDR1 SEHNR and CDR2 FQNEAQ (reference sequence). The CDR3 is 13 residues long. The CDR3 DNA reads TGTGCCAGCAGCTTAAGCGTGGTATCCGAGCAGTACTTC. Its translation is CASSLSVVSEQYF. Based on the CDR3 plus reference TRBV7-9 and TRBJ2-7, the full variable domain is DTGVSQNPRHKITKRGQNVTFRCDPISEHNRLYWYRQTLGQGPEFLTYFQNEAQLEKSRLLSDRFSAERPKGSFSTLEIQRTEQGDSAMYLCASSLSVVSEQYFGPGTRLTVT.

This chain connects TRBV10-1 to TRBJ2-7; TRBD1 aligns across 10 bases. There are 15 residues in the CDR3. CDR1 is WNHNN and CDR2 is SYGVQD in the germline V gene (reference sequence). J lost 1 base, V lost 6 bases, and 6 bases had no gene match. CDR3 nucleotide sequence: TGCGCCAGCAGCGAGGGACAGGGGATATCCTACGAGCAGTACTTC. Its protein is CASSEGQGISYEQYF.

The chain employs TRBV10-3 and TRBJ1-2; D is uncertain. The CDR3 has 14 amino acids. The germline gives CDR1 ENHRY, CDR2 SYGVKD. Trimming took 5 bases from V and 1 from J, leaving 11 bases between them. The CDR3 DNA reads TGTGCCATCAGTCGTGACGGTATTAACTATGGCTACACCTTC. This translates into CAISRDGINYGYTF.

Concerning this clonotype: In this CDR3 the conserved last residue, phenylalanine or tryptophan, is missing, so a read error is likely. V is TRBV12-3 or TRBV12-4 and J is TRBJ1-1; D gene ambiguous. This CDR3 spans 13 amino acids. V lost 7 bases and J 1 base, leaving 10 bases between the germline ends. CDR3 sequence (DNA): TGTGCCAGCACCAACAAAGGGAACACTGAAGCTTTCTTA. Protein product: CASTNKGNTEAFL.

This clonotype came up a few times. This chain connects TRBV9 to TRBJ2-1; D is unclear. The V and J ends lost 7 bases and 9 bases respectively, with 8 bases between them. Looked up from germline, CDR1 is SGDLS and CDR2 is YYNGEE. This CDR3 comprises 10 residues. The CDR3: CASGWSEQFF. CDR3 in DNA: TGTGCCAGCGGCTGGAGTGAGCAGTTCTTC.

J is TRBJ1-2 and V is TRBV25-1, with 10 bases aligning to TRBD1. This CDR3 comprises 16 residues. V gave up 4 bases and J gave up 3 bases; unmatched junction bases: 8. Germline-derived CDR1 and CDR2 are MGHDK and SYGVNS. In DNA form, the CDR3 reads TGTGCCAGCAGTGCTAGGGGGGACAGGGGTGACTATGGCTACACCTTC. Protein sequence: CASSARGDRGDYGYTF.

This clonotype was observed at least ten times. CDR3 amino acids: CASSPMTVYGTGELFF. DNA of the CDR3: TGTGCCAGCAGCCCCATGACGGTCTATGGCACCGGGGAGCTGTTTTTT. The rearrangement links TRBV14 to TRBJ2-2; D is undetermined. Germline CDR1 and CDR2: SGHDN and FVKESK. Deletions cut 4 bases from V and 4 bases from J, with 16 bases between. The CDR3 contains 16 residues.

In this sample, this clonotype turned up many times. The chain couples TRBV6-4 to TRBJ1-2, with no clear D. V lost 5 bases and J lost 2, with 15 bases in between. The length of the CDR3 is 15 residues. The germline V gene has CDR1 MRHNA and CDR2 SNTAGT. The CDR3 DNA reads TGTGCCAGCAGTCCGGTCGGAGGAACCAACTATGGCTACACCTTC. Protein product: CASSPVGGTNYGYTF.